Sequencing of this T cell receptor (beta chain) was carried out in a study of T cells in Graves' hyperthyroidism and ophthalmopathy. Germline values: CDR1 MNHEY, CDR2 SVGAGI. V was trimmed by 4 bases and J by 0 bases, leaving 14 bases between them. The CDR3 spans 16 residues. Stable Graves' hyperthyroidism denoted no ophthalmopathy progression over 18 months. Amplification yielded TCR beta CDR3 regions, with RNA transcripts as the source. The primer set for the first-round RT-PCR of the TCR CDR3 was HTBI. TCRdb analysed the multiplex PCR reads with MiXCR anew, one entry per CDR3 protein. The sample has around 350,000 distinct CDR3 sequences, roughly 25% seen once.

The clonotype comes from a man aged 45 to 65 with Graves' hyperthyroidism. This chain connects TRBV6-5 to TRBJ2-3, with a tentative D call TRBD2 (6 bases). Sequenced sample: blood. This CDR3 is CASSFWRGTSTDTQYF. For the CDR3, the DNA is TGTGCCAGCAGTTTTTGGCGAGGGACTAGCACAGATACGCAGTATTTT.